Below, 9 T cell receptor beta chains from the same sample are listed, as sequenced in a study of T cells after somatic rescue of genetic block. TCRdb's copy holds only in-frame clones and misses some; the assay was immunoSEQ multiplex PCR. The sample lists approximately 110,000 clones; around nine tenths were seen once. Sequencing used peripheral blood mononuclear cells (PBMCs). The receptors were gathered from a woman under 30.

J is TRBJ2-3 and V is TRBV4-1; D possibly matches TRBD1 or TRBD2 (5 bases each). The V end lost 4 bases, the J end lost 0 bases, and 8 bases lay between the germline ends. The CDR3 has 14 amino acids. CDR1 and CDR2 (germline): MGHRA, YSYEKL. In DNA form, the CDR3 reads TGCGCCAGCAGCCCGGGGACGAGCACAGATACGCAGTATTTT. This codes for CASSPGTSTDTQYF.

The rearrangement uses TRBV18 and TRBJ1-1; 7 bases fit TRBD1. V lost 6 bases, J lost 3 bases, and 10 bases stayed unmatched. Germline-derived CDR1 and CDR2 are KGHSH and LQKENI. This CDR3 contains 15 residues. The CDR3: CASSPGGGRDTEAFF. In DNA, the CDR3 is TGTGCCAGCTCTCCAGGGGGTGGTAGGGACACTGAAGCTTTCTTT. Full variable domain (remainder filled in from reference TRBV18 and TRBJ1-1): NAGVMQNPRHLVRRRGQEARLRCSPMKGHSHVYWYRQLPEEGLKFMVYLQKENIIDESGMPKERFSAEFPKEGPSILRIQQVVRGDSAAYFCASSPGGGRDTEAFFGQGTRLTVV.

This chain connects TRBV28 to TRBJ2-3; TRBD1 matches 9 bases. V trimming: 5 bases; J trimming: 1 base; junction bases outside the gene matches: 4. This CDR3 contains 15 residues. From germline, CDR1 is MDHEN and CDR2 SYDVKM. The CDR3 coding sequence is TGTGCCAGCAGTCCGGGACAGGGAGGCACAGATACGCAGTATTTT. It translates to CASSPGQGGTDTQYF.

The CDR3 loop is CASSRLGGRGTEAFF. For the CDR3, the DNA is TGTGCCAGCAGTCGACTAGGGGGCCGCGGCACTGAAGCTTTCTTT. The chain has TRBV4-2 and TRBJ1-1; TRBD1 matches at 7 bases. V shed 6 bases and J 4 bases; nucleotides not matched to a gene: 11. This CDR3 region has 15 residues. Germline V gives CDR1 LGHNA, CDR2 YNFKEQ.

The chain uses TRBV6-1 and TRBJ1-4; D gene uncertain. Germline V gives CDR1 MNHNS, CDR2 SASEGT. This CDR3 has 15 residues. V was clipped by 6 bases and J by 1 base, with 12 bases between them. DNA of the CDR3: TGTGCCAGCAGAGACGCAGGAGTAACTAATGAAAAACTGTTTTTT. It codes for CASRDAGVTNEKLFF.

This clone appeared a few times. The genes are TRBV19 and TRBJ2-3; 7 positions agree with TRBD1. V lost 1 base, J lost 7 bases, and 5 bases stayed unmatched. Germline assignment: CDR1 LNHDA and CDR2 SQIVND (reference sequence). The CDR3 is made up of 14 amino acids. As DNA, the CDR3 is TGTGCCAGTAGTATAGGACAGGGTGGGAATACGCAGTATTTT. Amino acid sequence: CASSIGQGGNTQYF.

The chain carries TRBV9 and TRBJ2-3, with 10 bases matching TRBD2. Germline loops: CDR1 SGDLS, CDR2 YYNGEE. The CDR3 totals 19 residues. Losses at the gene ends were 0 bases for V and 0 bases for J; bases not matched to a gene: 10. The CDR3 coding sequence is TGTGCCAGCAGCGTAGCTACCCGGGGAGCGGGGGGGAGCACAGATACGCAGTATTTT. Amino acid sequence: CASSVATRGAGGSTDTQYF.

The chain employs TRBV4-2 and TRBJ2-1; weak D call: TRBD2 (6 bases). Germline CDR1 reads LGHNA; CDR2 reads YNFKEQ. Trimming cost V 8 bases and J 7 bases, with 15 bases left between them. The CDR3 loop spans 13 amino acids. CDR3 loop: CASLADNGNEQFF. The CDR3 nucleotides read TGTGCCAGCTTAGCGGACAATGGGAATGAGCAGTTCTTC.

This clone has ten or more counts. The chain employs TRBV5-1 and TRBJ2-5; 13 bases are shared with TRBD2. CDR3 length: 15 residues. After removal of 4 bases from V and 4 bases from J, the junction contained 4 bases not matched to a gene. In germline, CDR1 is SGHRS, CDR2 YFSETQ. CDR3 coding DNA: TGCGCCAGCAGCCCGGGACTAGCGGGGCGAGAGACCCAGTACTTC. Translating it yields CASSPGLAGRETQYF.